The source of this T cell receptor (beta chain) is a study of shared clonotypes between healthy human individuals. About the research overall: The study enrolled a couple of women and three men aged 18 to 49. Findings and caveats of the study: Naive CD4 clonotype sharing across a handful of donors was about 5%.

In regard to this clone: As yet, its antigen is unknown.

Germline CDR1 and CDR2: MNHEY and SMNVEV (reference sequence). The CDR3 has 14 residues. V lost 6 bases to trimming and J lost 4 bases; unmatched junction nucleotides: 1. Data came from immunoSEQ multiplex PCR; TCRdb stores just in-frame clones and leaves some out. Among about 2,200,000 clones listed, about 92% were seen once. The naive CD8 fraction comprised CD45RO-negative cells positively selected for CCR7 and excluded terminally differentiated effector memory CD45RA+ cells. The sample comprised naive CD8+ T cells from PBMCs. This receptor was obtained from a young man in good health. Some clones in this sample may be carry-over from other donors' samples. The rearrangement uses TRBV27 and TRBJ2-7; TRBD2 aligns across 15 bases. The CDR3 bases are TGTGCCAGCAGCGGGACTAGCGGGAGGTACGAGCAGTACTTC. Translation: CASSGTSGRYEQYF.